This T cell receptor (beta chain) derives from a study of blood T cell repertoires in COVID-19. Overall study: Whether acute or convalescent, the COVID-19 samples came from the United States, Italy and Spain.

Source study methods: Estimation of nucleated cell counts relied on the amplification of reference gene primers. Libraries were prepared by immunoSEQ multiplex PCR; TCRdb keeps only in-frame clonotypes and omits some of them. Clonal size and the V and J genes are those of that table, whereas D and trimming came from the DNA. The data hold more than 200,000 clones, with around four fifths observed a single time. This CDR3 has 14 residues. The V gene's germline CDR1 is SEHNR and CDR2 FQNEAQ (reference sequence). V lost 6 bases and J lost 10, with 16 bases in between. The sequence came from a man in his fifties or sixties with acute or convalescent COVID-19. This sequence joins TRBV7-9 and TRBJ1-6, with TRBD1 as a possible D gene (6 bases). Input material: peripheral blood. CDR3 protein: CASREQGGKSPLHF. DNA of the CDR3: TGTGCCAGCAGAGAACAGGGTGGAAAATCACCCCTCCACTTT.